This passage covers 2 T cell receptor beta chains from one sample sequenced in a study of T cells in Graves' hyperthyroidism and ophthalmopathy. Amplification targeted TCR beta CDR3 regions from RNA transcripts. HTBI primers were employed in a first-round RT-PCR of the TCR CDR3. In TCRdb, the multiplex PCR reads were re-called with MiXCR into one record per CDR3 protein. The sample includes roughly 500,000 distinct CDR3 sequences, just over 45% seen only once; the top ten take around a fifth. The sample was peripheral blood or thyroid tissue (not recorded which). The source of these receptors is an adult woman with Graves' disease, either hyperthyroidism or ophthalmopathy (not recorded which).

The chain is built from TRBV7-2 and TRBJ2-3, with D hard to call. Germline CDR1 and CDR2: SGHTA and FQGNSA. CDR3 size: 16 residues. Trimming shortened V by 1 base and J by 6 bases, and 17 bases separated the two germline ends. This chain's CDR3 is CASSLGLTHVKDTQYF. CDR3 DNA sequence: TGTGCCAGCAGCTTAGGGCTTACCCATGTGAAGGATACGCAGTATTTT. The entire variable domain, with the rest obtained from reference TRBV7-2 and TRBJ2-3, is as follows: GAGVSQSPSNKVTEKGKDVELRCDPISGHTALYWYRQSLGQGLEFLIYFQGNSAPDKSGLPSDRFSAERTGGSVSTLTIQRTQQEDSAVYLCASSLGLTHVKDTQYFGPGTRLTVL.

This clonotype was counted a few times. J is TRBJ2-5 and V is TRBV11-2; D is unresolved. V dropped 0 bases and J dropped 9 bases, with 8 bases sitting between them. The CDR3 spans 12 residues. Per germline, CDR1 SGHAT and CDR2 FQNNGV. The CDR3 nucleotides are TGTGCCAGCAGCTTAGATTGGACGGCCCAGTACTTC. It yields the protein CASSLDWTAQYF.